The rows below give T cell receptor beta chains drawn from one sample of a study of post-analysis software for immune sequencing data. TCRdb re-derived calls from the PCR reads in MiXCR, one entry per CDR3 protein. The repertoire holds roughly 800,000 distinct CDR3 sequences, with around 42% as singletons. The sequenced sample consisted of blood. The receptors come from a girl aged 5 to 17 with multiple sclerosis. Both conserved end residues are part of each CDR3. The D gene is left open where the match is weak. A row's size may be missing; if present it is once, few, many or a size class.

d_gene | j_gene | abundance | v_gene | CDR3aa | CDR3nt
TRBD2 | TRBJ2-4 | few | TRBV9 | CASSEPGTSGTLENIQYF | TGTGCCAGCAGCGAACCCGGGACTAGCGGGACCCTGGAGAACATTCAGTACTTC
. | TRBJ2-2 | once | TRBV7-9 | CASRPGLSTGELFF | TGTGCCAGCAGACCGGGACTCTCCACCGGGGAGCTGTTTTTT
. | TRBJ1-6 | few | TRBV7-2 | CASSTQTRRNSPLHF | TGTGCCAGCAGCACGCAGACCCGGCGGAATTCACCCCTCCACTTT
. | TRBJ2-7 | few | TRBV20-1 | CSAGAPGLTYEQYF | TGCAGTGCTGGAGCACCGGGACTTACCTACGAGCAGTACTTC
. | TRBJ1-2 | . | TRBV9 | CASSVSGPYGYTF | TGTGCCAGCAGCGTTAGTGGGCCCTATGGCTACACCTTC
. | TRBJ1-1 | . | TRBV12-3/TRBV12-4 | CASSFGGRWAFF | TGTGCCAGCAGTTTCGGGGGTAGGTGGGCTTTCTTT
TRBD2 | TRBJ2-3 | . | TRBV5-1 | CASSLATSGSVNTQYF | TGCGCCAGCAGCTTGGCAACTAGCGGGAGTGTGAATACGCAGTATTTT
TRBD2 | TRBJ2-1 | few | TRBV24-1 | CATSDPGLAGDRYNEQFF | TGTGCCACCAGTGATCCGGGACTAGCGGGAGATAGGTACAATGAGCAGTTCTTC
TRBD2 | TRBJ2-3 | . | TRBV6-6 | CASTPRAGGGDTQYF | TGTGCCAGCACTCCACGAGCGGGAGGGGGAGATACGCAGTATTTT
TRBD2 | TRBJ2-7 | few | TRBV28 | CASSFIRGSPSPYEQYF | TGTGCCAGCAGTTTTATTCGCGGGAGCCCTTCCCCCTACGAGCAGTACTTC
. | TRBJ1-1 | . | TRBV7-9 | CASVREKDTEAFF | TGTGCCAGCGTCCGGGAAAAGGACACTGAAGCTTTCTTT
. | TRBJ1-2 | . | TRBV9 | CASSGDRGYTF | TGTGCCAGCAGCGGGGATAGAGGCTACACCTTC
TRBD1 | TRBJ1-1 | . | TRBV29-1 | CSAQTGANTEAFF | TGCAGCGCACAGACAGGGGCGAACACTGAAGCTTTCTTT
. | TRBJ1-2 | . | TRBV7-9 | CASSHRGGSPGYGYTF | TGTGCCAGCAGCCACCGGGGAGGGAGCCCCGGCTATGGCTACACCTTC
. | TRBJ2-1 | few | TRBV7-3 | CASSRGGSYNEQFF | TGTGCCAGCAGTCGAGGGGGCTCCTACAATGAGCAGTTCTTC
. | TRBJ2-1 | . | TRBV6-5 | CASRVAADNEQFF | TGTGCCAGCCGCGTGGCGGCCGACAATGAGCAGTTCTTC
. | TRBJ2-3 | . | TRBV4-3 | CASSQDSRGGIDTQYF | TGCGCCAGCAGCCAAGATAGCCGGGGTGGGATAGATACGCAGTATTTT
TRBD1 | TRBJ2-5 | few | TRBV12-3/TRBV12-4 | CASSSTSGQARETQYF | TGTGCCAGCAGTTCAACCTCGGGACAGGCGAGGGAGACCCAGTACTTC
TRBD2 | TRBJ2-1 | . | TRBV28 | CASEGLAGGGGNEQFF | TGTGCCAGCGAAGGGCTAGCGGGGGGAGGTGGCAATGAGCAGTTCTTC
. | TRBJ2-1 | . | TRBV29-1 | CSVESGVREQFF | TGCAGCGTTGAATCTGGGGTTCGCGAGCAGTTCTTC
. | TRBJ1-2 | . | TRBV7-9 | CASSSNREGYIF | TGTGCCAGCAGCTCCAACAGGGAGGGCTACATCTTC
TRBD2 | TRBJ2-2 | . | TRBV15 | CATSRGLAGLHTGELFF | TGTGCCACCAGCAGAGGACTAGCGGGACTCCACACCGGGGAGCTGTTTTTT
. | TRBJ1-2 | . | TRBV27 | CASSALTGYGYTF | TGTGCCAGCAGTGCTCTGACAGGCTATGGCTACACCTTC
TRBD2 | TRBJ2-3 | . | TRBV6-5 | CASSQLAGVADTQYF | TGTGCCAGCAGTCAACTAGCGGGAGTAGCAGATACGCAGTATTTT
. | TRBJ2-3 | few | TRBV4-3 | CASSQVWGTSFSTDTQYF | TGCGCCAGCAGCCAAGTATGGGGAACCTCCTTTAGCACAGATACGCAGTATTTT
. | TRBJ2-7 | few | TRBV2 | CASSSDRFSYEQYF | TGTGCCAGCAGTTCCGACAGGTTCTCCTACGAGCAGTACTTC
TRBD2 | TRBJ2-1 | . | TRBV11-3 | CASSSSSGRAKEQFF | TGTGCCAGCAGCTCATCTAGCGGGAGGGCGAAGGAGCAGTTCTTC
. | TRBJ1-1 | . | TRBV6-5 | CASRPTDMNTEAFF | TGTGCCAGCCGCCCGACCGACATGAACACTGAAGCTTTCTTT
TRBD2 | TRBJ2-7 | . | TRBV4-3 | CASSSSGAPGYEQYF | TGCGCCAGCAGCAGTAGCGGGGCCCCTGGGTACGAGCAGTACTTC
. | TRBJ1-4 | . | TRBV20-1 | CSAAVYGGLNEKLFF | TGCAGTGCCGCAGTATATGGGGGATTGAATGAAAAACTGTTTTTT
. | TRBJ1-2 | few | TRBV20-1 | CSARGGGSRHGYTF | TGCAGTGCTAGAGGGGGGGGTAGCCGCCATGGCTACACCTTC
. | TRBJ1-4 | . | TRBV13 | CASSTRPRAYEKLFF | TGTGCCAGCAGCACAAGACCCAGGGCCTATGAAAAACTGTTTTTT
. | TRBJ1-3 | . | TRBV29-1 | CSVVGSGNTIYF | TGCAGCGTTGTTGGCTCTGGAAACACCATATATTTT
TRBD1 | TRBJ1-4 | . | TRBV20-1 | CSARDLEGAGEKLFF | TGCAGTGCTAGAGATTTAGAGGGGGCCGGTGAAAAACTGTTTTTT
TRBD2 | TRBJ2-3 | . | TRBV7-2 | CASSLVRLAAQYF | TGTGCCAGCAGCTTAGTCCGACTAGCGGCGCAGTATTTT
. | TRBJ2-3 | . | TRBV20-1 | CSARDSGRATTDTQYF | TGCAGTGCTAGAGATTCGGGGCGGGCGACCACAGATACGCAGTATTTT
TRBD2 | TRBJ2-7 | . | TRBV29-1 | CSVESGGYEQYF | TGCAGCGTTGAATCGGGGGGCTACGAGCAGTACTTC
. | TRBJ2-7 | . | TRBV28 | CATGGWAYEQYF | TGTGCCACCGGGGGTTGGGCCTACGAGCAGTACTTC
. | TRBJ2-5 | . | TRBV20-1 | CSARERNRVRETQYF | TGCAGTGCTAGAGAGCGAAACAGGGTCCGGGAGACCCAGTACTTC
. | TRBJ2-1 | . | TRBV9 | CASSVPTGTGSSYNEQFF | TGTGCCAGCAGCGTACCTACGGGTACGGGGAGCTCCTACAATGAGCAGTTCTTC
. | TRBJ1-5 | . | TRBV11-3 | CASRRGMWQPQHF | TGTGCCAGCCGCCGGGGGATGTGGCAGCCCCAGCATTTT
. | TRBJ1-1 | . | TRBV4-1 | CASSLLRSDPTNTEAFF | TGCGCCAGCAGCCTCCTCAGATCCGACCCAACGAACACTGAAGCTTTCTTT
. | TRBJ2-3 | . | TRBV20-1 | CSARVPTTDTQYF | TGCAGTGCTAGAGTACCTACCACAGATACGCAGTATTTT